The clone carrying this T cell receptor (beta chain) was seen repeatedly, ten times or more. What it recognizes is unknown. The CDR3 spans 14 residues. Trimming removed 5 bases from V and 0 bases from J, with 8 bases in between. From germline, CDR1 is LNHNV and CDR2 YYDKDF (reference sequence). TCRdb ran MiXCR on the 5' RACE reads and lists one entry per CDR3 protein. The repertoire includes 450,000 or so distinct CDR3 sequences, roughly an eighth of them detected once, and approximately 1% sits in the top ten. The data belong to a study of identical twins. Whole-study results and caveats: Memory repertoires lacked the insertion deficit that abundant cord blood beta clonotypes showed.

A further study also used this sample, focusing on yellow fever vaccine responses in identical twins.

The genes are TRBV15 and TRBJ1-3; no clear D gene. Sequencing was performed on CD4+ T cells sorted from blood. The receptor comes from a woman aged 18-30 years in good health. CDR3 sequence: CATSRRASGNTIYF. CDR3 in DNA: TGTGCCACCAGCCGACGGGCCTCTGGAAACACCATATATTTT.